This T cell receptor beta chain was sequenced during a study of beta chain features in type 1 diabetes. What was sequenced were expressed TCRB transcripts, since all of the isolated RNA had been reverse transcribed. TCRdb's table, derived via immunoSEQ multiplex PCR, lists solely in-frame clones and lacks some. The table shows 130,000 to 150,000 clones, with roughly 53% occurring only once. The authors sorted CD4+ naive, central memory, regulatory and stem cell-like memory cells via CD45RO/CCR7/CD25/CD127/CD95/CD27. Note on this clone: Its antigen is currently unknown.

The study, taken as a whole, reports: Patients and controls would be equally affected if PCR favored shorter templates. VDJ junctions from patients with type 1 diabetes contained fewer insertions and more deletions.

The CDR3 is 15 amino acids. CDR1 and CDR2 from the germline V gene are MNHEY and SVGAGI. V trimming: 5 bases; J trimming: 10 bases; junction bases outside the gene matches: 11. This receptor was identified in a man aged 18 to 30 in good health. The chain combines TRBV6-5 with TRBJ1-6; 7 bases are shared with TRBD1. Sequenced sample: Tregs from blood. CDR3 bases: TGTGCCAGCAGTCGGGGACAGCTACATAGGTCACCCCTCCACTTT. This translates into CASSRGQLHRSPLHF.